The T cell receptor beta chain under discussion was sequenced for a study of human T cells and chemical hapten exposure. Overall study: Largely, small differences in pooled library volume made per-sample TCR yields vary.

Time point defined: patch test 2, 6 weeks after DPC sensitization. The treatment was: therapeutic diphenylcyclopropenone sensitization with weekly scalp DPC. Total RNA came from unfractionated whole blood. To note about this clonotype: Its antigen is as yet unknown.

The CDR3 contains 14 residues. Trimming stripped 5 bases from V and 0 bases from J, with 9 bases between. CDR1 LNHDA and CDR2 SQIVND come from the germline V gene (reference sequence). A single record per CDR3 protein comes from TCRdb applying MiXCR to the RACE reads. The profile covers some 81,000 distinct CDR3 sequences, with 9.5% to 13% appearing a single time and about 1.4% taken by the ten largest. Study results and caveats: TCRs at a frequency above 1 in 1000 stayed unchanged with DPC sensitization.

Sequencing used whole blood, obtained in connection with sensitization to the hapten diphenylcyclopropenone (DPC). The V gene is TRBV19, the J gene TRBJ2-3; a weak D match, TRBD2 (6 bases). This clonotype was sampled from a man between 18 and 35 years old with alopecia areata. Some clones in this sample may be carry-over from other donors' samples. CDR3 residues: CASSWRGSTDTQYF. CDR3 DNA: TGTGCCAGTAGTTGGCGGGGTAGCACAGATACGCAGTATTTT.